These 30 T cell receptor beta chains were all obtained from the same sample, sequenced in a study of shared clonotypes between healthy human individuals. The protocol was immunoSEQ multiplex PCR, while the TCRdb copy is restricted to in-frame clones and leaves out a portion. The sample has millions of clones, more than 85% seen once; the top ten hold roughly 0.36%. The sample comprised naive CD4+ T cells from PBMCs. Subset noted: CD45RA+ positively selected. These TCRs come from a young man in good health. Some clones in this sample may be carry-over from other donors' samples.

This clone was picked up one time. The V gene is TRBV18, the J gene TRBJ2-3, with D possibly being TRBD2 (6 bases). V was pared by 0 bases and J by 0 bases, with 7 bases between. The CDR3 is made up of 15 amino acids. Germline V gene data show CDR1 as KGHSH and CDR2 as LQKENI. CDR3 region: CASSPPGTSTDTQYF. CDR3 nucleotides: TGTGCCAGCTCACCACCCGGGACTAGCACAGATACGCAGTATTTT.

This clone appeared a few times. The chain couples TRBV10-3 to TRBJ1-2; 9 bases agree with TRBD1. Germline CDR1 is ENHRY and CDR2 is SYGVKD. This CDR3 comprises 13 residues. The V and J ends lost 6 bases and 4 bases, in that order; junction bases with no gene match: 3. The DNA of the CDR3 is TGTGCCATCAGGGGGACAGGGAGCTATGGCTACACCTTC. It codes for CAIRGTGSYGYTF.

This clone appeared once. The rearrangement joins TRBV7-9 to TRBJ2-7, with a weak D call TRBD1 (5 bases). Per germline, CDR1 SEHNR and CDR2 FQNEAQ (reference sequence). Trimming took off 4 bases at V and 0 bases at J, with 10 bases between the two ends. CDR3 length equals 14 residues. The CDR3 DNA sequence: TGTGCCAGCAGCTCCAGCAGGGTCTCCTACGAGCAGTACTTC. Translated: CASSSSRVSYEQYF.

As DNA, the CDR3 is TGCAGCGTCGTAAGAGACAGCCCGAACTATGGCTACACCTTC. Its translation: CSVVRDSPNYGYTF. This rearrangement joins TRBV29-1 to TRBJ1-2, with D perhaps matching TRBD1 (5 bases). V lost 6 bases to trimming and J lost 2 bases, with 16 bases between them. The germline V gene has CDR1 SQVTM and CDR2 ANQGSEA. The CDR3 spans 14 residues. The full variable domain, with the rest looked up from reference TRBV29-1 and TRBJ1-2, is SAVISQKPSRDICQRGTSLTIQCQVDSQVTMMFWYRQQPGQSLTLIATANQGSEATYESGFVIDKFPISRPNLTFSTLTVSNMSPEDSSIYLCSVVRDSPNYGYTFGSGTRLTVV.

The chain carries TRBV19 and TRBJ1-4; D is ambiguous. This CDR3 is 15 amino acids long. Germline loops: CDR1 LNHDA, CDR2 SQIVND (reference sequence). Trimming removed 6 bases at V and 8 bases at J, with 19 bases between. CDR3 DNA: TGTGCCAGTAGGCCCCCACACGGGTCTGGCGAAAAACTGTTTTTT. This gives the protein CASRPPHGSGEKLFF.

V gene TRBV29-1 combines with J gene TRBJ2-3, with D uncertain. Germline-derived CDR1 and CDR2 are SQVTM and ANQGSEA. The CDR3 totals 12 residues. V lost 2 bases, J lost 1 base, and 4 bases lay in between. This CDR3 is CSVEYGTDTQYF. Written as DNA, the CDR3 is TGCAGCGTTGAATACGGCACAGATACGCAGTATTTT.

J is TRBJ1-4 and V is TRBV11-2; tentatively, D is TRBD1 (6 bases). The V gene lost 2 bases and the J gene lost 6 bases, with 13 bases spanning the gap. Germline CDR1 SGHAT, CDR2 FQNNGV. The CDR3 consists of 15 residues. The CDR3 coding sequence is TGTGCCAGCAGCTTAAGGGGGGGCGCGGATGAAAAACTGTTTTTT. It is translated as CASSLRGGADEKLFF.

This chain links TRBV6-1 with TRBJ2-7, with no clear D. The CDR3 runs 14 residues. Germline lookup yields CDR1 MNHNS and CDR2 SASEGT. With 5 bases removed from V and 0 bases from J, the gap between germline ends came to 11 bases. CDR3 sequence (DNA): TGTGCCAGCAGTATCTCAGCCAGCTCCTACGAGCAGTACTTC. It translates to CASSISASSYEQYF.

The chain recombines TRBV5-6 with TRBJ2-3, with no clear D. From germline, CDR1 is SGHDT and CDR2 YYEEEE. The CDR3 loop spans 15 amino acids. Trimming left V 1 base short and J 6 bases short, with 15 bases between. The CDR3 spells CASSLLSMPPDTQYF. CDR3 nucleotides: TGTGCCAGCAGCTTGCTATCAATGCCCCCGGATACGCAGTATTTT.

The V and J genes are TRBV7-6 and TRBJ2-1, with D perhaps matching TRBD1 (6 bases). The germline CDR1 and CDR2 sequences are SGHVS and FNYEAQ. V was clipped by 2 bases and J by 9 bases, with 14 bases between them. This CDR3 region has 14 residues. CDR3 coding DNA: TGTGCCAGCAGCTTATTTACCAGGGGTAGTGAGCAGTTCTTC. Protein product: CASSLFTRGSEQFF.

The chain combines TRBV9 with TRBJ2-6; 9 bases fit TRBD2. The CDR3 sequence is 16 residues long. The V gene end was trimmed by 3 bases and the J gene end by 3 bases; junction bases not matched to a gene: 4. Germline V lookup: CDR1 SGDLS, CDR2 YYNGEE. The CDR3 loop is CASSAREGGGANVLTF. The DNA of the CDR3 is TGTGCCAGCAGCGCGCGGGAGGGAGGTGGGGCCAACGTCCTGACTTTC.

The chain uses TRBV5-5 and TRBJ1-2; unclear D gene. The CDR3 covers 14 residues. In germline, CDR1 is SGHKS, CDR2 YYEKEE (reference sequence). Trimming stripped 2 bases from V and 4 bases from J, with 12 bases between. In DNA form, the CDR3 reads TGTGCCAGCAGCTTAGCGGCGGAATTCTATGGCTACACCTTC. Its translation is CASSLAAEFYGYTF. The full variable domain, rest sourced from reference TRBV5-5 and TRBJ1-2, is DAGVTQSPTHLIKTRGQQVTLRCSPISGHKSVSWYQQVLGQGPQFIFQYYEKEERGRGNFPDRFSARQFPNYSSELNVNALLLGDSALYLCASSLAAEFYGYTFGSGTRLTVV.

The chain recombines TRBV2 with TRBJ2-2, with 7 bases lining up with TRBD2. The germline V gene encodes CDR1 SNHLY and CDR2 FYNNEI. This CDR3 spans 16 amino acids. J gave up 1 base and V 4 bases, and 6 bases lay outside the gene matches. The CDR3 nucleotides read TGTGCCAGCAGTGTTCTGGCGGGGGAGAACACCGGGGAGCTGTTTTTT. This translates into CASSVLAGENTGELFF. Drawing the rest from reference TRBV2 and TRBJ2-2, the complete variable domain is EPEVTQTPSHQVTQMGQEVILRCVPISNHLYFYWYRQILGQKVEFLVSFYNNEISEKSEIFDDQFSVERPDGSNFTLKIRSTKLEDSAMYFCASSVLAGENTGELFFGEGSRLTVL.

The V call is TRBV4-1, the J call TRBJ2-7; the match to TRBD1 covers 8 bases. Per germline, CDR1 MGHRA and CDR2 YSYEKL. V lost 3 bases and J lost 3; bases outside the gene matches: 7. This CDR3 contains 15 residues. The CDR3 nucleotides are TGCGCCAGCAGCCAGGATAGGACAGGGAACTACGAGCAGTACTTC. It encodes CASSQDRTGNYEQYF.

The rearrangement joins TRBV6-1 to TRBJ1-1; possible D gene TRBD1, 6 bases. Germline V gene lookup returns CDR1 MNHNS and CDR2 SASEGT. V lost 5 bases, J lost 0 bases, and 13 bases lay in between. CDR3 size: 15 residues. Written as DNA, the CDR3 is TGTGCCAGCAGTCGAGGGACACCAATGAACACTGAAGCTTTCTTT. Protein sequence: CASSRGTPMNTEAFF.

The chain recombines TRBV5-1 with TRBJ2-3; 10 positions agree with TRBD2. Germline CDR1 and CDR2: SGHRS and YFSETQ. J lost 3 bases, V lost 4 bases, and 5 bases had no gene match. CDR3 length equals 15 residues. CDR3 sequence (DNA): TGCGCCAGCAGCATTTGGACTAGCGGAACAGATACGCAGTATTTT. Amino acids: CASSIWTSGTDTQYF.

This clone showed up just a few times. This chain uses TRBV6-5 with TRBJ1-2; D uncertain. The CDR3 extends over 11 amino acids. Germline CDR1 and CDR2: MNHEY and SVGAGI. Trimming shortened V by 6 bases and J by 14 bases, and 16 bases separated the two germline ends. The DNA of the CDR3 is TGTGCCAGCAGCAACCAGCCCCCACCAACCTTC. Protein: CASSNQPPPTF.

Note on this clone: Other DNA sequences of this sample code for an identical CDR3. V gene TRBV27 combines with J gene TRBJ2-3; D remains unclear. Trimming took 2 bases from V and 1 from J, leaving 7 bases between them. The CDR3 runs to 14 residues. Germline lookup yields CDR1 MNHEY and CDR2 SMNVEV (reference sequence). CDR3 protein: CASSLLAGTDTQYF. CDR3 nucleotides: TGTGCCAGCAGTTTACTGGCAGGCACAGATACGCAGTATTTT.

The J gene is TRBJ2-1, the V gene TRBV7-6; TRBD2 matches 11 bases. In germline, CDR1 is SGHVS, CDR2 FNYEAQ. CDR3 length: 20 residues. J gave up 1 base and V 0 bases, and 11 bases lay outside the gene matches. The CDR3 bases are TGTGCCAGCAGCTTAGCTTTTACTAGCGGGAGTTTCATGTCCTACAATGAGCAGTTCTTC. Its protein is CASSLAFTSGSFMSYNEQFF.

The V call is TRBV5-5, the J call TRBJ1-5; TRBD1 is a possible D gene (5 bases). The CDR3 consists of 15 residues. Trimming removed 2 bases from V and 5 bases from J, with 14 bases in between. Germline V gene sequence: CDR1 SGHKS, CDR2 YYEKEE (reference sequence). The CDR3 region has the DNA TGTGCCAGCAGCTTATTCGGCAGGGACCATCAGCCCCAGCATTTT. Its protein product is CASSLFGRDHQPQHF.

This clone occurred once. The chain carries TRBV7-6 and TRBJ1-2; the match to TRBD1 covers 10 bases. The CDR3 is 13 residues long. Trimming removed 5 bases from V and 6 bases from J; junction bases left unmatched: 3. CDR1 is SGHVS and CDR2 is FNYEAQ in the germline V gene. The CDR3, as DNA: TGTGCCAGCAGCCTGACAGGGGGCAATGGCTACACCTTC. Its translation: CASSLTGGNGYTF.

The V gene is TRBV5-1, the J gene TRBJ2-2; TRBD2 aligns across 8 bases. CDR1 and CDR2 from the germline V gene are SGHRS and YFSETQ. With 1 base clipped from V and 2 bases from J, the junction kept 4 bases outside the gene matches. The CDR3 is 16 residues long. The CDR3 loop reads CASSLQVAGNTGELFF. Here the CDR3 DNA reads TGCGCCAGCAGCTTGCAGGTAGCGGGAAACACCGGGGAGCTGTTTTTT.

The CDR3 DNA follows: TGCGCCAGCAGCCAACTAGGGGGAGAGACCCAGTACTTC. Amino acids: CASSQLGGETQYF. The rearrangement uses TRBV4-1 and TRBJ2-5; maybe TRBD1 (6 bases). This CDR3 has 13 amino acids. Looked up from germline, CDR1 is MGHRA and CDR2 is YSYEKL. Trimming stripped 2 bases from V and 4 bases from J, with 8 bases between.

The CDR3 loop reads CASSLGQGAVTEAFF. CDR3 in DNA: TGCGCCAGCAGCTTAGGACAGGGGGCGGTAACTGAAGCTTTCTTT. The chain joins TRBV5-1 to TRBJ1-1; TRBD1 agrees at 11 bases. The CDR3 loop spans 15 amino acids. After removal of 2 bases from V and 5 bases from J, the junction contained 5 bases not matched to a gene. CDR1 is SGHRS and CDR2 is YFSETQ in the germline V gene.

V usage is TRBV7-9 and J usage is TRBJ2-5, with D perhaps TRBD1 (5 bases). The CDR3 length is 16 residues. Germline V gene lookup returns CDR1 SEHNR and CDR2 FQNEAQ (reference sequence). V was trimmed by 1 base and J by 2 bases, leaving 14 bases between them. In DNA form, the CDR3 reads TGTGCCAGCAGCTTAGATTCATGGACACAACAAGAGACCCAGTACTTC. It encodes CASSLDSWTQQETQYF.

The chain joins TRBV4-2 to TRBJ2-2; D possibly corresponds to TRBD2 (6 bases). The V gene's germline CDR1 is LGHNA and CDR2 YNFKEQ. Deletions cut 8 bases from V and 0 bases from J, with 13 bases between. CDR3 size: 15 residues. CDR3 nucleotides: TGTGCCAGCTGCCTTAGCGGATCGAACACCGGGGAGCTGTTTTTT. Encoded protein: CASCLSGSNTGELFF.

J is TRBJ2-7 and V is TRBV7-9, with TRBD2 identical over 9 bases. This CDR3 region has 17 residues. The germline V gene has CDR1 SEHNR and CDR2 FQNEAQ (reference sequence). J was trimmed by 2 bases and V by 3 bases; bases with no gene match: 11. This chain's CDR3 is CASSFSGRGGGTYEQYF. In DNA form, the CDR3 reads TGTGCCAGCAGCTTTAGCGGGAGAGGGGGTGGGACCTACGAGCAGTACTTC.

The CDR3 bases are TGTGCCAGCAGCCCGGGTGGGGGTGCCTTATACTCCTACGAGCAGTACTTC. Translation: CASSPGGGALYSYEQYF. V and J are TRBV5-4 and TRBJ2-7; D may match TRBD1 or TRBD2 (5 bases each). Per the germline V gene, CDR1 is SGHNT and CDR2 is YYREEE (reference sequence). The CDR3 contains 17 residues. Trimming removed 4 bases from V and 0 bases from J, with 20 bases in between.

The gene calls are TRBV5-1 and TRBJ2-7; D gene unclear. The germline V gene has CDR1 SGHRS and CDR2 YFSETQ. Trimming stripped 7 bases from V and 7 bases from J, with 15 bases between. The CDR3 loop spans 12 amino acids. CDR3 protein: CASHDPQGEQYF. CDR3 nucleotides: TGCGCCAGCCACGACCCCCAAGGGGAGCAGTACTTC.

This chain uses TRBV28 with TRBJ2-3, with TRBD2 matching over 14 bases. This CDR3 is 18 amino acids long. V lost 3 bases to trimming and J lost 1 base; unmatched junction nucleotides: 6. Germline loops: CDR1 MDHEN, CDR2 SYDVKM. Written as DNA, the CDR3 is TGTGCCAGCAGTTTCCCGGGACTAGCGGGAGATGGCACAGATACGCAGTATTTT. It codes for CASSFPGLAGDGTDTQYF. The full variable domain, its missing parts supplied by reference TRBV28 and TRBJ2-3, is DVKVTQSSRYLVKRTGEKVFLECVQDMDHENMFWYRQDPGLGLRLIYFSYDVKMKEKGDIPEGYSVSREKKERFSLILESASTNQTSMYLCASSFPGLAGDGTDTQYFGPGTRLTVL.